Shown below are 15 T cell receptor beta chains from a single sample sequenced in a study of beta chain features in type 1 diabetes. The sequenced template was cDNA made from the entire isolated RNA. Measured with immunoSEQ multiplex PCR; TCRdb has only the in-frame clones, and not every one. This table has some 150,000 clones, around 9% appearing once. Study-wide results and limits: Significant though moderate, a shortening of TCRB CDR3s appeared in all four CD4+ subsets of Type 1 diabetes patients.

These TCRs' antigens remain unknown. The sequenced sample consisted of central memory CD4+ T cells from blood. The receptors here all came from a woman under 40 with type 1 diabetes.

In this sample, this clone turned up a few times. The chain is built from TRBV15 and TRBJ2-1, with D perhaps matching TRBD2 (5 bases). Trimming cost V 3 bases and J 2 bases, with 11 bases left between them. CDR3 length equals 15 residues. Germline CDR1 is LNHNV and CDR2 is YYDKDF (reference sequence). The CDR3: CATSSGVATYNEQFF. The CDR3 coding sequence is TGTGCCACCAGCAGCGGGGTAGCGACCTACAATGAGCAGTTCTTC.

This clone appeared a few times. CDR3 sequence reads: CASSLAGVRNEQFF. DNA for the CDR3: TGTGCCAGCAGCTTAGCGGGAGTTAGAAATGAGCAGTTCTTC. The chain carries TRBV11-2 and TRBJ2-1, with a possible D match to TRBD2 (6 bases). The CDR3 extends over 14 amino acids. Trimming pared 1 base from V and 7 bases from J, leaving 11 bases between. Germline V lookup: CDR1 SGHAT, CDR2 FQNNGV.

This clone was recorded a few times. The chain joins TRBV28 to TRBJ1-2, with 7 positions matching TRBD1. This CDR3 region has 15 residues. Unmatched junction bases numbered 12, after V lost 3 bases and J lost 8 bases. Germline lookup yields CDR1 MDHEN and CDR2 SYDVKM. The CDR3 DNA sequence: TGTGCCAGCAGTTTGCGAGACAGGGAAACCAAAGGCTACACCTTC. Translation: CASSLRDRETKGYTF.

The CDR3 DNA reads as TGTGCCAGCAGCCTAGGCCCAGGAAGCGGCCAGCCCCAGCATTTT. Its translation is CASSLGPGSGQPQHF. J is TRBJ1-5 and V is TRBV7-2; no clear D. The V end lost 5 bases, the J end lost 7 bases, and 18 bases lay between the germline ends. Germline V CDR1 and CDR2: SGHTA, FQGNSA. The CDR3 extends over 15 amino acids.

The V call is TRBV18, the J call TRBJ1-1; no clear D. The ends were cut back, 0 bases at V and 1 base at J, with 6 bases in the middle. The CDR3 consists of 14 residues. Germline assignment: CDR1 KGHSH and CDR2 LQKENI. CDR3 residues: CASSPPLANTEAFF. CDR3 nucleotides: TGTGCCAGCTCACCACCGTTAGCGAACACTGAAGCTTTCTTT.

This clone was counted only a few times. The chain joins TRBV29-1 to TRBJ2-4; 7 nucleotides align to TRBD2. The CDR3 has 15 residues. The ends lost 7 bases at V and 0 bases at J; junction bases unmatched: 9. Per germline, CDR1 SQVTM and CDR2 ANQGSEA. The CDR3 loop is CSAGGGSGAKNIQYF. DNA for the CDR3: TGCAGCGCGGGCGGGGGTTCGGGAGCCAAAAACATTCAGTACTTC.

The V and J genes are TRBV7-3 and TRBJ1-2; possibly TRBD1 for D (5 bases). This CDR3 contains 13 residues. V lost 6 bases, J lost 2 bases, and 10 bases lay in between. Germline V gives CDR1 SGHTA, CDR2 FQGTGA. The CDR3 here is CASSQQENYGYTF. The CDR3 DNA reads TGTGCCAGCAGTCAACAGGAGAACTATGGCTACACCTTC. The variable domain in full, completed from reference TRBV7-3 and TRBJ1-2, reads GAGVSQTPSNKVTEKGKYVELRCDPISGHTALYWYRQSLGQGPEFLIYFQGTGAADDSGLPNDRFFAVRPEGSVSTLKIQRTERGDSAVYLCASSQQENYGYTFGSGTRLTVV.

This clone was counted only a few times. The chain carries TRBV6-5 and TRBJ1-1; D gene ambiguous. The CDR3 has 14 amino acids. Germline values: CDR1 MNHEY, CDR2 SVGAGI. V shed 10 bases and J shed 1 base, with 16 bases lying between them. CDR3 region: CATFRSLGNTEAFF. The CDR3 nucleotides are TGTGCCACCTTTCGGAGTCTGGGGAACACTGAAGCTTTCTTT.

This clone was detected only a few times. This chain joins TRBV7-2 and TRBJ2-6; D might be TRBD2 (5 bases). From germline, CDR1 is SGHTA and CDR2 FQGNSA. Deletions cut 5 bases from V and 1 base from J, with 6 bases between. The CDR3 spans 14 residues. The CDR3 reads CASSRTSGANVLTF. CDR3 bases: TGTGCCAGCAGCCGGACTTCTGGGGCCAACGTCCTGACTTTC.

This chain joins TRBV7-2 and TRBJ2-3, with D possibly matching TRBD2 (5 bases). The germline V and J ends were trimmed by 2 bases and 6 bases, with 9 bases remaining between them. CDR1 is SGHTA, CDR2 FQGNSA, per germline. This CDR3 is 13 amino acids long. CDR3 nucleotides: TGTGCCAGCAGCTTAATGAGGGCGGATACGCAGTATTTT. Translated, it gives CASSLMRADTQYF.

This clone was observed a handful of times. The rearrangement joins TRBV30 to TRBJ2-6, with a weak D call TRBD1 (6 bases). V lost 2 bases, J lost 0 bases, and 17 bases lay in between. This CDR3 is built from 18 residues. CDR1 and CDR2 from the germline V gene are GTSNPN and SVGIG (reference sequence). Written as DNA, the CDR3 is TGTGCCTGGAGTTCGGACAGATCTTTCTTCTCTGGGGCCAACGTCCTGACTTTC. Protein sequence: CAWSSDRSFFSGANVLTF. Based on the CDR3 plus reference TRBV30 and TRBJ2-6, the full variable domain is SQTIHQWPATLVQPVGSPLSLECTVEGTSNPNLYWYRQAAGRGLQLLFYSVGIGQISSEVPQNLSASRPQDRQFILSSKKLLLSDSGFYLCAWSSDRSFFSGANVLTFGAGSRLTVL.

This clone was recorded a few times. This chain uses TRBV30 with TRBJ2-3; D is possibly TRBD2 (5 bases). In germline, CDR1 is GTSNPN, CDR2 SVGIG (reference sequence). This CDR3 has 15 residues. Deletions cut 5 bases from V and 0 bases from J, with 15 bases between. CDR3 region: CAWRSLGGSTDTQYF. CDR3 bases: TGTGCCTGGCGTAGCTTGGGCGGGAGCACAGATACGCAGTATTTT.

This clone was found a few times. The chain carries TRBV10-3 and TRBJ1-4; 9 bases align to TRBD1. V shed 5 bases, J shed 7 bases, and the junction held 2 bases outside the gene matches. The CDR3 runs 13 residues. Per the germline V gene, CDR1 is ENHRY and CDR2 is SYGVKD. CDR3 in DNA: TGTGCCATCAGTTTGGACAGGGGTGAAAAACTGTTTTTT. This sequence encodes CAISLDRGEKLFF.

This clone occurred a few times. The gene calls are TRBV2 and TRBJ2-5, with D possibly being TRBD1 (6 bases). Deletions cut 6 bases from V and 1 base from J, with 12 bases between. The CDR3 covers 14 residues. From germline, CDR1 is SNHLY and CDR2 FYNNEI. Here the CDR3 DNA reads TGTGCCAGCAGGCTCGGGACATTCCAAGAGACCCAGTACTTC. This sequence encodes CASRLGTFQETQYF.

This clone was detected only a few times. The rearrangement links TRBV7-9 to TRBJ1-2, with 10 bases identical to TRBD1. This CDR3 spans 15 amino acids. In germline, CDR1 is SEHNR, CDR2 FQNEAQ (reference sequence). The trim removed 5 bases at V and 5 bases at J, leaving 8 bases unmatched. The chain's CDR3 is CASSRAAGQGYGYTF. For the CDR3, the DNA is TGTGCCAGCAGCCGAGCGGCGGGACAGGGGTATGGCTACACCTTC.